Shown below are 26 T cell receptor beta chains from a single sample sequenced in a study of regulatory T cells in long-lasting Graves disease. HTBI primers from iRepertoire and Arm-PCR of CDR3 regions yielded the TCR beta libraries. TCRdb recomputed calls from the multiplex PCR reads with MiXCR, one row per CDR3 protein. The sample consists of roughly 420,000 distinct CDR3 sequences, 15% to 19% of them appearing once. As to time point: newly diagnosed GD, antithyroid drugs for less than 3 months. RNA extracted from PBMCs served as the sequencing template. Material: peripheral blood mononuclear cells (PBMCs), obtained at new diagnosis, from a patient treated with antithyroid drugs. Every receptor here comes from a female donor with Graves disease.

This clonotype was picked up many times. The CDR3 loop reads CASSPGTGGETQYF. The DNA of the CDR3 is TGTGCCAGCAGTCCTGGGACAGGGGGAGAGACCCAGTACTTC. The genes are TRBV27 and TRBJ2-5, with 11 bases aligning to TRBD1. Per the germline V gene, CDR1 is MNHEY and CDR2 is SMNVEV (reference sequence). The trim removed 5 bases at V and 4 bases at J, leaving 3 bases unmatched. The CDR3 runs to 14 residues.

This chain links TRBV6-1 with TRBJ1-5, with 7 bases matching TRBD1. J was trimmed by 9 bases and V by 7 bases; bases with no gene match: 12. Germline assignment: CDR1 MNHNS and CDR2 SASEGT. CDR3 length: 14 residues. The CDR3 DNA sequence: TGTGCCAGCAACCCGATAATAGGGGGCCGGCCCCAGCATTTT. This sequence encodes CASNPIIGGRPQHF.

This clonotype was detected only once. The chain couples TRBV28 to TRBJ2-7; D tentatively reads TRBD1 or TRBD2 (6 bases each). Trimming took off 6 bases at V and 3 bases at J, with 18 bases between the two ends. Germline-derived CDR1 and CDR2 are MDHEN and SYDVKM. CDR3 length: 15 amino acids. As DNA, the CDR3 is TGTGCCAGCAGAGGACACGGGGGCGCTAACTACGAGCAGTACTTC. Translation gives CASRGHGGANYEQYF.

The gene calls are TRBV7-9 and TRBJ1-6; D ambiguous. This CDR3 has 15 residues. Per germline, CDR1 SEHNR and CDR2 FQNEAQ (reference sequence). V shed 1 base and J shed 3 bases, with 7 bases lying between them. CDR3 amino acids: CASSLGIFYNSPLHF. CDR3 nucleotides: TGTGCCAGCAGCTTAGGGATCTTCTATAATTCACCCCTCCACTTT.

Many counts were recorded for this clonotype. The V and J genes are TRBV5-1 and TRBJ2-3, with 10 bases matching TRBD2. CDR3 length: 18 amino acids. The ends lost 4 bases at V and 4 bases at J; junction bases unmatched: 15. Germline loops: CDR1 SGHRS, CDR2 YFSETQ. CDR3 in amino acids: CASSIRGVAGGFADTQYF. In DNA, the CDR3 is TGCGCCAGCAGCATCCGGGGGGTAGCGGGAGGTTTTGCAGATACGCAGTATTTT.

This clonotype occurred a few times. This rearrangement joins TRBV18 to TRBJ2-1; 12 bases align to TRBD2. The junction had 5 bases not matched to a gene; V was cut back by 3 bases and J by 5 bases. Germline assignment: CDR1 KGHSH and CDR2 LQKENI. CDR3 size: 16 residues. The CDR3: CASSPPASGGDNEQFF. For the CDR3, the DNA is TGTGCCAGCTCACCGCCCGCTAGCGGGGGGGACAATGAGCAGTTCTTC.

CDR3 coding DNA: TGTGCCAGCAGTGATAACAGGGGCAACTATGGCTACACCTTC. As protein: CASSDNRGNYGYTF. This sequence joins TRBV25-1 and TRBJ1-2, with 7 bases aligning to TRBD1. In germline, CDR1 is MGHDK, CDR2 SYGVNS. V was clipped by 3 bases and J by 2 bases; unmatched bases: 3. CDR3 size: 14 residues.

Many counts were recorded for this clonotype. The V gene is TRBV3-1, the J gene TRBJ1-3, with unresolved D. With 4 bases removed from V and 0 bases from J, the gap between germline ends came to 10 bases. This CDR3 has 15 residues. Germline V gene sequence: CDR1 LGHDT, CDR2 YNNKEL (reference sequence). The CDR3 bases are TGTGCCAGCAGCCCCGCGCGTGGCTCTGGAAACACCATATATTTT. Encoded protein: CASSPARGSGNTIYF. Full variable domain (missing parts from reference TRBV3-1 and TRBJ1-3): DTAVSQTPKYLVTQMGNDKSIKCEQNLGHDTMYWYKQDSKKFLKIMFSYNNKELIINETVPNRFSPKSPDKAHLNLHINSLELGDSAVYFCASSPARGSGNTIYFGEGSWLTVV.

The table lists this clonotype with many counts. The V gene is TRBV5-4, the J gene TRBJ1-1; TRBD1 matches at 9 bases. There are 15 residues in the CDR3. The V gene end was trimmed by 4 bases and the J gene end by 5 bases; junction bases not matched to a gene: 9. CDR1 is SGHNT and CDR2 is YYREEE in the germline V gene (reference sequence). The CDR3 spells CASSPQQGAGTEAFF. CDR3 nucleotide sequence: TGTGCCAGCAGCCCGCAACAGGGGGCGGGAACTGAAGCTTTCTTT.

This clonotype showed up many times. The CDR3 nucleotides read TGTGCCAGCAGCTTTCAGGGCGGGAGCCCCTACAATGAGCAGTTCTTC. It specifies CASSFQGGSPYNEQFF. This sequence joins TRBV11-2 and TRBJ2-1; 7 bases agree with TRBD2. Germline CDR1 SGHAT, CDR2 FQNNGV. V lost 3 bases to trimming and J lost 2 bases; unmatched junction nucleotides: 7. The CDR3 has 16 amino acids.

This clonotype was counted ten times or more. The rearrangement joins TRBV12-3 or TRBV12-4 to TRBJ1-5, with TRBD1 identical over 8 bases. The CDR3 covers 15 residues. With 4 bases clipped from V and 2 bases from J, the junction kept 4 bases outside the gene matches. Here the CDR3 reads CASSSTTGGNQPQHF. In nucleotides, the CDR3 is TGTGCCAGCAGTTCCACGACAGGGGGCAATCAGCCCCAGCATTTT.

This clonotype was seen many times. The chain carries TRBV19 and TRBJ1-1, with TRBD1 matching over 7 bases. This CDR3 is built from 14 residues. V dropped 5 bases and J dropped 4; count of bases not matched to a gene: 7. The germline CDR1 and CDR2 sequences are LNHDA and SQIVND (reference sequence). CDR3 DNA: TGTGCCAGTAGTCCGTCAACAGGGGTCACTGAAGCTTTCTTT. The encoded protein is CASSPSTGVTEAFF.

Ten or more counts support this clonotype. The chain links TRBV2 to TRBJ2-1, with 9 bases identical to TRBD2. The V gene end was trimmed by 7 bases and the J gene end by 9 bases; junction bases not matched to a gene: 16. CDR1 SNHLY and CDR2 FYNNEI come from the germline V gene. This CDR3 comprises 16 residues. The DNA of the CDR3 is TGTGCCAGCAACCCGGCTTGGGCGGGGGGGCCGAGTGAGCAGTTCTTC. As protein: CASNPAWAGGPSEQFF.

This clonotype was counted once. V and J are TRBV12-3 or TRBV12-4 and TRBJ2-4; 9 nucleotides agree with TRBD2. This CDR3 is built from 15 residues. Germline trimming cut 5 bases from V and 0 bases from J; bases unmatched to any gene: 2. As DNA, the CDR3 is TGTGCCAGCAGTAGCGGGAGGTTAGCCAAAAACATTCAGTACTTC. Translation: CASSSGRLAKNIQYF.

This clonotype has ten or more counts. The chain combines TRBV13 with TRBJ2-7; D not certain. Trimming stripped 4 bases from V and 0 bases from J, with 10 bases between. This CDR3 has 14 amino acids. CDR1 is PRHDT and CDR2 is FYEKMQ in the germline V gene (reference sequence). The CDR3 spells CASSYKGLSYEQYF. CDR3 coding DNA: TGTGCCAGCAGCTACAAGGGCCTCTCCTACGAGCAGTACTTC.

Many counts were recorded for this clonotype. V and J are TRBV6-1 and TRBJ1-4, with D maybe TRBD1 (5 bases). CDR3 length: 14 amino acids. Per the germline V gene, CDR1 is MNHNS and CDR2 is SASEGT. Trimming cost V 3 bases and J 6 bases, with 11 bases left between them. CDR3 nucleotides: TGTGCCAGCAGTGACCGGGGCCCTTATGAAAAACTGTTTTTT. As protein: CASSDRGPYEKLFF.

This clonotype was counted between two and nine times. The genes are TRBV7-3 and TRBJ1-1; 7 bases map to TRBD1. The germline V gene encodes CDR1 SGHTA and CDR2 FQGTGA. After removal of 0 bases from V and 8 bases from J, the junction contained 6 bases not matched to a gene. The length of the CDR3 is 14 residues. In DNA form, the CDR3 reads TGTGCCAGCAGCTTAACTGGAGGGGACAGCGAAGCTTTCTTT. It is translated as CASSLTGGDSEAFF.

This clonotype was seen at least ten times. The chain couples TRBV20-1 to TRBJ2-3, with D unclear. This CDR3 region has 15 residues. Trimming cost V 1 base and J 0 bases, with 11 bases left between them. The germline V gene encodes CDR1 DFQATT and CDR2 SNEGSKA (reference sequence). The CDR3 nucleotides read TGCAGTGCTAGAGTAGTCTCCACTAGCACAGATACGCAGTATTTT. It encodes CSARVVSTSTDTQYF.

The chain is built from TRBV28 and TRBJ2-7; D remains unclear. This CDR3 region has 13 residues. Germline-derived CDR1 and CDR2 are MDHEN and SYDVKM. V was cut by 6 bases and J by 2 bases, with 11 bases left in between. The CDR3, as DNA: TGTGCCAGCAGCGAAAACCAACCCTACGAGCAGTACTTC. Its translation: CASSENQPYEQYF.

The gene calls are TRBV11-1 and TRBJ1-2, with 12 bases identical to TRBD1. The CDR3 spans 15 residues. The germline CDR1 and CDR2 sequences are SGHAT and FQDESV (reference sequence). V lost 5 bases to trimming and J lost 4 bases; unmatched junction nucleotides: 5. This CDR3 reads CASSAGTGGVYGYTF. In DNA, the CDR3 is TGTGCCAGCAGCGCCGGGACAGGGGGCGTCTATGGCTACACCTTC.

This clonotype was seen a few times. A read error is possible here, since a much larger clone lies one base away. The CDR3, as DNA: TGCGCCAGCAGCCCACAGACCCCCGGAGCGGGCCAAAGCTACAATGAGCAGTTCTTC. It encodes CASSPQTPGAGQSYNEQFF. The rearrangement links TRBV4-3 to TRBJ2-1; D may be TRBD2 (6 bases). This CDR3 has 19 residues. Trimming took off 4 bases at V and 3 bases at J, with 25 bases between the two ends. Germline CDR1 LGHNA, CDR2 YSLEER.

This clonotype was counted ten times or more. This chain joins TRBV7-9 and TRBJ2-1, with D unclear. The CDR3 covers 15 residues. Germline V gene sequence: CDR1 SEHNR, CDR2 FQNEAQ (reference sequence). Trimming took 2 bases from V and 3 from J, leaving 11 bases between them. The CDR3 region has the DNA TGTGCCAGCAGCTTATTGTCACTCGACTACAATGAGCAGTTCTTC. This translates into CASSLLSLDYNEQFF.

This clonotype was detected ten times or more. J is TRBJ1-2 and V is TRBV6-2 or TRBV6-3; D gene unclear. The V end was cut by 5 bases, the J end by 6 bases, with 4 bases between. The CDR3 is 10 amino acids. Germline loops: CDR1 MNHEY, CDR2 SVGEGT. CDR3 amino acids: CASSENGYTF. CDR3 DNA sequence: TGTGCCAGCAGTGAGAATGGCTACACCTTC.

This clonotype was counted at least ten times. The chain combines TRBV30 with TRBJ2-7, with a tentative D call TRBD2 (6 bases). Deletions cut 4 bases from V and 3 bases from J, with 16 bases between. The germline V gene encodes CDR1 GTSNPN and CDR2 SVGIG (reference sequence). The CDR3 is 14 residues long. CDR3 coding DNA: TGTGCCTGGATGGCAGGGACTGGCAGCTACGAGCAGTACTTC. Amino acids: CAWMAGTGSYEQYF.

This clonotype was found many times. The chain joins TRBV3-1 to TRBJ2-1; D is uncertain. V was pared by 3 bases and J by 8 bases, with 11 bases between. Germline V gene sequence: CDR1 LGHDT, CDR2 YNNKEL (reference sequence). The CDR3 has 13 amino acids. The CDR3 region is CASSQDGRDEQFF. The CDR3 DNA follows: TGTGCCAGCAGCCAGGACGGTAGGGATGAGCAGTTCTTC.

This clonotype was detected ten times or more. The chain uses TRBV28 and TRBJ2-1; D is ambiguous. CDR1 MDHEN and CDR2 SYDVKM come from the germline V gene. The CDR3 totals 12 residues. Trimming pared 5 bases from V and 5 bases from J, leaving 7 bases between. In DNA, the CDR3 is TGTGCCAGCAGTCCGACCGACAATGAGCAGTTCTTC. Translated: CASSPTDNEQFF.